The 22 T cell receptor beta chains below come from one sample, sequenced in a study of T cell repertoires in cytomegalovirus infection. TCRdb processed the reads anew with MiXCR; each CDR3 protein has one entry. The data contain roughly 340,000 distinct CDR3 sequences, almost 30% of them seen just once; the ten biggest clones take up approximately 20%. These receptors' antigens are unknown. This specimen was cultured PBMCs, taken from culture after CMV antigen stimulation. Every receptor here comes from a human donor in good health (CMV status not recorded). Some clones in this sample may be carry-over from other donors' samples.

The chain joins TRBV19 to TRBJ1-5; D unclear. Trimming cost V 5 bases and J 10 bases, with 12 bases left between them. CDR1 LNHDA and CDR2 SQIVND come from the germline V gene (reference sequence). The CDR3 covers 12 residues. CDR3: CASSPGGRPQHF. In nucleotides, the CDR3 is TGTGCCAGTAGTCCCGGAGGGAGACCCCAGCATTTT.

This clonotype came up a few times. J is TRBJ1-1 and V is TRBV14; 8 bases fit TRBD1. CDR1 and CDR2 (germline): SGHDN, FVKESK. The CDR3 is 17 amino acids. The V gene end was trimmed by 1 base and the J gene end by 6 bases; junction bases not matched to a gene: 13. CDR3 sequence (DNA): TGTGCCAGCAGCCAAGGCGGTATTACAGGGGGTATCGCTGAAGCTTTCTTT. The encoded protein is CASSQGGITGGIAEAFF.

This clonotype was observed many times. The V call is TRBV7-9, the J call TRBJ2-7, with 9 bases lining up with TRBD1. Trimming removed 5 bases from V and 7 bases from J; junction bases left unmatched: 12. Per the germline V gene, CDR1 is SEHNR and CDR2 is FQNEAQ (reference sequence). The CDR3 extends over 15 amino acids. The CDR3 nucleotides are TGTGCCAGCAGCCGACTGGGACAGGGAGTGAGGGAGCAGTACTTC. It yields the protein CASSRLGQGVREQYF.

This clonotype was counted a few times. The chain couples TRBV7-9 to TRBJ1-5; the match to TRBD1 covers 9 bases. Germline values: CDR1 SEHNR, CDR2 FQNEAQ (reference sequence). The CDR3 covers 16 residues. V shed 5 bases, J shed 4 bases, and the junction held 9 bases outside the gene matches. Written as DNA, the CDR3 is TGTGCCAGCAGCGCGCGGACAGGGGACAGAAATCAGCCCCAGCATTTT. It specifies CASSARTGDRNQPQHF.

The chain has TRBV20-1 and TRBJ2-7, with D perhaps TRBD1 or TRBD2 (5 bases each). The CDR3 is 15 residues long. CDR1 and CDR2 from the germline V gene are DFQATT and SNEGSKA (reference sequence). Trimming shortened V by 0 bases and J by 0 bases, and 12 bases separated the two germline ends. The CDR3 protein is CSARDLGTTSYEQYF. For the CDR3, the DNA is TGCAGTGCTAGAGATCTGGGGACCACCTCCTACGAGCAGTACTTC.

J is TRBJ2-6 and V is TRBV11-2; TRBD1 aligns across 12 bases. CDR3 length equals 18 residues. The V segment lost 4 bases and the J segment 3 bases; nucleotides outside the gene matches: 7. The germline gives CDR1 SGHAT, CDR2 FQNNGV. This CDR3 is CASSSRDRGLRGANVLTF. The CDR3 bases are TGTGCCAGCAGCTCTCGGGACAGGGGGCTCCGTGGGGCCAACGTCCTGACTTTC.

This clonotype has more than one count but fewer than ten. The chain carries TRBV4-3 and TRBJ2-2; no clear D gene. CDR1 LGHNA and CDR2 YSLEER come from the germline V gene. V lost 0 bases to trimming and J lost 6 bases, with 11 bases between them. This CDR3 region has 15 residues. CDR3 DNA sequence: TGCGCCAGCAGCCAAGACAGCAGTGCCCCCGGGGAGCTGTTTTTT. It codes for CASSQDSSAPGELFF.

This rearrangement joins TRBV20-1 to TRBJ1-1, with 9 bases that match TRBD1. Germline assignment: CDR1 DFQATT and CDR2 SNEGSKA (reference sequence). The CDR3 is 12 residues long. Trimming removed 7 bases from V and 4 bases from J; junction bases left unmatched: 4. The CDR3 protein is CSVTGGFTEAFF. DNA of the CDR3: TGCAGTGTTACAGGGGGCTTCACTGAAGCTTTCTTT.

The chain couples TRBV5-6 to TRBJ1-2; D call uncertain. Germline CDR1 is SGHDT and CDR2 is YYEEEE. Between the trimmed V and J ends, which lost 3 bases and 5 bases, there was a span of 11 bases. The CDR3 loop spans 13 amino acids. CDR3 residues: CASSSEGHYGYTF. The CDR3 DNA reads TGTGCCAGCAGCTCCGAAGGGCATTATGGCTACACCTTC.

The V gene is TRBV7-9, the J gene TRBJ2-1; 8 bases map to TRBD2. Germline loops: CDR1 SEHNR, CDR2 FQNEAQ (reference sequence). Trimming cost V 3 bases and J 0 bases; bases outside gene matches: 4. The CDR3 is made up of 16 amino acids. The CDR3 is CASSLSGGRSYNEQFF. The DNA of the CDR3 is TGTGCCAGCAGCTTGAGCGGGGGTCGCTCCTACAATGAGCAGTTCTTC.

This clonotype appeared once. A much larger clone lies a single base off, so this may be a read error. The chain carries TRBV19 and TRBJ1-5; 9 bases fit TRBD1. Per germline, CDR1 LNHDA and CDR2 SQIVND (reference sequence). The CDR3 extends over 14 amino acids. V was pared by 6 bases and J by 2 bases, with 2 bases of the junction left unmatched. CDR3 DNA: TGTGCCAGTAGACGGGACAGGGGCAATCAGCCCCAGCATTTT. Translation: CASRRDRGNQPQHF.

The sample holds one count of this clonotype. The chain joins TRBV4-1 to TRBJ2-7, with 8 bases lining up with TRBD2. The CDR3 has 15 residues. Germline CDR1 reads MGHRA; CDR2 reads YSYEKL. V gave up 0 bases and J gave up 4 bases; unmatched junction bases: 5. Written as DNA, the CDR3 is TGCGCCAGCAGCCAAGAGGGCACTAGCGGTTACGAGCAGTACTTC. This gives the protein CASSQEGTSGYEQYF.

This clonotype was recorded many times. The CDR3 nucleotides are TGTGCCAGCAGTTACGAAGGCAGGGGTTGGTATGGCTACACCTTC. Encoded protein: CASSYEGRGWYGYTF. The chain recombines TRBV6-6 with TRBJ1-2, with D possibly being TRBD1 (6 bases). The CDR3 extends over 15 amino acids. Per germline, CDR1 MNHNY and CDR2 SVGAGI (reference sequence). V was trimmed by 2 bases and J by 5 bases, leaving 15 bases between them.

This chain connects TRBV3-1 to TRBJ1-1; D remains ambiguous. The CDR3 sequence is 15 residues long. V lost 1 base, J lost 0 bases, and 9 bases lay in between. Germline values: CDR1 LGHDT, CDR2 YNNKEL (reference sequence). The CDR3 region has the DNA TGTGCCAGCAGCCAAGTGGGAGTCTTGAACACTGAAGCTTTCTTT. Translation: CASSQVGVLNTEAFF.

The chain combines TRBV7-2 with TRBJ2-2, with D possibly matching TRBD2 (6 bases). Trimming removed 5 bases at V and 7 bases at J, with 17 bases between. The germline gives CDR1 SGHTA, CDR2 FQGNSA. This CDR3 has 15 amino acids. The CDR3 loop reads CASSAGLLRIGELFF. CDR3 DNA: TGTGCCAGCAGCGCGGGATTGTTAAGGATCGGGGAGCTGTTTTTT.

V and J are TRBV7-9 and TRBJ2-3, with a weak D call TRBD2 (6 bases). Germline CDR1 SEHNR, CDR2 FQNEAQ (reference sequence). The CDR3 has 16 residues. V dropped 0 bases and J dropped 3 bases, with 13 bases sitting between them. CDR3 protein: CASSLAETRSTDTQYF. In nucleotides, the CDR3 is TGTGCCAGCAGCTTAGCCGAGACTAGAAGTACAGATACGCAGTATTTT. The complete variable domain, with remaining parts taken from reference TRBV7-9 and TRBJ2-3, reads DTGVSQNPRHKITKRGQNVTFRCDPISEHNRLYWYRQTLGQGPEFLTYFQNEAQLEKSRLLSDRFSAERPKGSFSTLEIQRTEQGDSAMYLCASSLAETRSTDTQYFGPGTRLTVL.

The chain links TRBV6-1 to TRBJ2-4; no firm D call. Trimming removed 5 bases at V and 1 base at J, with 15 bases between. The germline V gene encodes CDR1 MNHNS and CDR2 SASEGT. The CDR3 totals 16 residues. CDR3 sequence (DNA): TGTGCCAGCAGTCGGAGAGAGAGCGTTGCCAAAAACATTCAGTACTTC. It specifies CASSRRESVAKNIQYF.

This clonotype turned up a few times. The J gene is TRBJ1-2, the V gene TRBV5-1; D is possibly TRBD1 (5 bases). The CDR3 spans 17 residues. CDR1 and CDR2 from the germline V gene are SGHRS and YFSETQ. Trimming took off 4 bases at V and 6 bases at J, with 25 bases between the two ends. The CDR3 reads CASSLNSLRGGNNGYTF. The CDR3 DNA sequence: TGCGCCAGCAGCCTAAATTCCTTGAGGGGCGGAAATAATGGCTACACCTTC.

For this clonotype: At one end the junction does not follow the germline gene, possibly because of a read error. The chain combines TRBV6-1 with TRBJ2-5, with a tentative D call TRBD2 (5 bases). The CDR3 contains 13 residues. Per germline, CDR1 MNHNS and CDR2 SASEGT. The CDR3 region has the DNA TGTGCCAGCAGTGGCTCAGACGGCCGACTAAGGAACTTC. It yields the protein CASSGSDGRLRNF.

The J gene is TRBJ1-5, the V gene TRBV19; 7 bases fit TRBD1. The V and J ends lost 8 bases and 0 bases, in that order; junction bases with no gene match: 13. Per germline, CDR1 LNHDA and CDR2 SQIVND (reference sequence). The CDR3 is 17 residues long. The CDR3 here is CASGPGQQSYSNQPQHF. As DNA, the CDR3 is TGTGCCAGTGGTCCGGGACAGCAGTCCTATAGCAATCAGCCCCAGCATTTT.

This chain connects TRBV12-3 or TRBV12-4 to TRBJ1-1; TRBD1 might be the D (6 bases). The CDR3 extends over 12 amino acids. V dropped 7 bases and J dropped 10 bases, with 16 bases sitting between them. In DNA, the CDR3 is TGTGCCAGCACCTTACTTGGGACATCAGCTTTCTTT. The encoded protein is CASTLLGTSAFF.

This rearrangement joins TRBV19 to TRBJ1-1, with D unclear. Germline assignment: CDR1 LNHDA and CDR2 SQIVND (reference sequence). The V and J ends lost 6 bases and 0 bases respectively, with 17 bases between them. The CDR3 loop spans 16 amino acids. The CDR3 nucleotides read TGTGCCAGTAGGTCTAAGGCGAGAAATTTGAACACTGAAGCTTTCTTT. Translation gives CASRSKARNLNTEAFF. Together with reference TRBV19 and TRBJ1-1, the CDR3 gives the full variable domain: DGGITQSPKYLFRKEGQNVTLSCEQNLNHDAMYWYRQDPGQGLRLIYYSQIVNDFQKGDIAEGYSVSREKKESFPLTVTSAQKNPTAFYLCASRSKARNLNTEAFFGQGTRLTVV.